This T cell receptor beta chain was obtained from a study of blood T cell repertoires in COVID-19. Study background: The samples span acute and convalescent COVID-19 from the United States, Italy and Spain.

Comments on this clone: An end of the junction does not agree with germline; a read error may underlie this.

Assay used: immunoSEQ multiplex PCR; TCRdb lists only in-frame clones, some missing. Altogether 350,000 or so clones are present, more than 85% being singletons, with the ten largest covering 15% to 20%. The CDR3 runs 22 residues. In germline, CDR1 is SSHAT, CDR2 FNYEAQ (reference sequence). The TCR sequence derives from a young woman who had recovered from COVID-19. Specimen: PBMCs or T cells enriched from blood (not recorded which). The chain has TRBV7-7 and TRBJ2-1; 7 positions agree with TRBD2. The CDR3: CASSLVPVWSIGNKRELREQFF. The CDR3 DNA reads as TGTGCTAGCAGCTTAGTTCCGGTTTGGTCCATAGGAAATAAGCGGGAATTACGAGAGCAGTTCTTC.